This T cell receptor beta chain was identified during a study of blood T cell repertoires in COVID-19. Across the study: Samples representing acute and convalescent COVID-19 were sourced from the United States, Italy and Spain. PBMCs, B-cell-depleted T cells, or T cells were the source of the cDNA or gDNA that made up the material.

Per the original methods: Reference gene primer amplification gave estimated nucleated cell counts. Sequenced by immunoSEQ multiplex PCR; TCRdb stores in-frame clones only, minus some. V and J calls and clone size are those listed in that table; D and trimming were worked out from the DNA. The sample has about 250,000 clones, 60% to 75% seen once. The CDR3 length is 13 residues. V trimming: 7 bases; J trimming: 5 bases; junction bases outside the gene matches: 5. This chain uses TRBV12-3 or TRBV12-4 with TRBJ1-2; 9 bases match TRBD1. The sequence came from a woman older than 75 with acute or convalescent COVID-19. Input material: peripheral blood. The CDR3 protein is CASTPDRGYGYTF. The DNA of the CDR3 is TGTGCCAGCACCCCGGACAGGGGATATGGCTACACCTTC.